This entry lists 25 T cell receptor beta chains sequenced from one sample in a study of vaccination and CD4 T cells after COVID-19 (dated by TCRdb to between 2022 and 2023). Libraries were constructed by PCR. Sequencing took place on an Illumina iSeq 100. TCRdb reworked the public reads: Q25 trimming with fastp, MiXCR clone assembly, productive beta chains retained. Each CDR3 protein appears once, grouped with its most common genes and DNA. For this sample the table gives about 14,000 distinct CDR3 sequences, of which 65% to 70% were detected only once. The ten largest clones capture 1.1% of the sample. Sequencing used CD4+ T cells from blood, obtained after SARS-CoV-2 vaccination. The receptors were sampled from a human donor who had recovered from COVID-19.

This clonotype was detected once. CDR3 DNA sequence: TGTGCCAGCACCTCGAAATGGACATGGAGTACTGAAGCTTTCTTT. Translating gives CASTSKWTWSTEAFF. This rearrangement joins TRBV6-1 to TRBJ1-1; maybe TRBD1 (5 bases). Trimming left V 7 bases short and J 5 bases short, with 20 bases between. CDR1 and CDR2 from the germline V gene are MNHNS and SASEGT. The CDR3 runs 15 residues.

This clonotype was recorded a few times. The V and J genes are TRBV6-5 and TRBJ2-7; 13 bases fit TRBD2. Unmatched junction bases numbered 11, after V lost 2 bases and J lost 1 base. The CDR3 loop spans 19 amino acids. Looked up from germline, CDR1 is MNHEY and CDR2 is SVGAGI. The CDR3 loop reads CASSYLPPGLAGISYEQYF. CDR3 DNA: TGTGCCAGCAGTTACCTGCCCCCGGGACTAGCGGGGATATCCTACGAGCAGTACTTC.

The CDR3 spells CSARDPLAADEQYF. The CDR3 nucleotides are TGCAGTGCTAGAGACCCACTAGCGGCAGACGAGCAGTACTTC. The chain is built from TRBV20-1 and TRBJ2-7, with TRBD2 matching over 8 bases. Germline V CDR1 and CDR2: DFQATT, SNEGSKA (reference sequence). The CDR3 length is 14 residues. The ends lost 0 bases at V and 5 bases at J; junction bases unmatched: 6.

The count of this clonotype is one. This chain uses TRBV2 with TRBJ2-3, with TRBD2 matching over 7 bases. This CDR3 has 13 amino acids. Trimming removed 8 bases from V and 1 base from J; junction bases left unmatched: 3. The germline V gene encodes CDR1 SNHLY and CDR2 FYNNEI. CDR3: CASGAGRTDTQYF. DNA for the CDR3: TGTGCCAGCGGAGCGGGACGCACAGATACGCAGTATTTT.

This clonotype is a singleton in its sample. V gene TRBV2 combines with J gene TRBJ1-1; D ambiguous. The ends were cut back, 5 bases at V and 3 bases at J, with 7 bases in the middle. The V gene's germline CDR1 is SNHLY and CDR2 FYNNEI. The CDR3 length is 12 residues. In DNA, the CDR3 is TGTGCCAGCAGTATTTCCTACACTGAAGCTTTCTTT. It codes for CASSISYTEAFF.

The gene calls are TRBV20-1 and TRBJ1-1; the D gene is possibly TRBD1 (5 bases). The CDR3 extends over 14 amino acids. Trimming removed 1 base at V and 1 base at J, with 10 bases between. The germline gives CDR1 DFQATT, CDR2 SNEGSKA (reference sequence). The CDR3 DNA reads as TGCAGTGCTAGAGGGGTTGGGGGGAACACTGAAGCTTTCTTT. Translated, it gives CSARGVGGNTEAFF.

This chain connects TRBV6-2 or TRBV6-3 to TRBJ2-7, with D perhaps TRBD2 (6 bases). Trimming cost V 6 bases and J 3 bases, with 9 bases left between them. The CDR3 has 12 amino acids. Germline V lookup: CDR1 MNHEY, CDR2 SVGEGT. The CDR3 here is CASSRLVYEQYF. CDR3 DNA: TGTGCCAGCAGCCGACTAGTCTACGAGCAGTACTTC.

The rearrangement links TRBV24-1 to TRBJ2-3; tentatively, D is TRBD2 (5 bases). This CDR3 has 13 residues. The V end was cut by 9 bases, the J end by 2 bases, with 11 bases between. The germline V gene encodes CDR1 KGHDR and CDR2 SFDVKD. In DNA, the CDR3 is TGTGCCACCTCGGCCGGGGACACAGATACGCAGTATTTT. Translation: CATSAGDTDTQYF.

This clonotype was observed a handful of times. The J gene is TRBJ2-2, the V gene TRBV6-1; weak D call: TRBD2 (5 bases). V was clipped by 7 bases and J by 3 bases, with 9 bases between them. Germline assignment: CDR1 MNHNS and CDR2 SASEGT. The CDR3 is made up of 13 amino acids. CDR3: CASTGRDTGELFF. The CDR3 coding sequence is TGTGCCAGCACCGGGCGGGACACCGGGGAGCTGTTTTTT.

This rearrangement joins TRBV4-2 to TRBJ2-4; 7 bases match TRBD2. This CDR3 comprises 17 residues. From germline, CDR1 is LGHNA and CDR2 YNFKEQ. J lost 4 bases, V lost 3 bases, and 12 bases had no gene match. The CDR3: CASSHISAGLEKNIQYF. For the CDR3, the DNA is TGTGCCAGCAGCCATATTTCAGCGGGGCTCGAGAAAAACATTCAGTACTTC.

This clonotype was recorded a few times. The V call is TRBV7-2, the J call TRBJ2-1, with 7 bases matching TRBD1. Losses at the gene ends were 8 bases for V and 7 bases for J; bases not matched to a gene: 14. Germline values: CDR1 SGHTA, CDR2 FQGNSA. CDR3 length equals 15 residues. CDR3 in amino acids: CASSVAGGPGNEQFF. CDR3 in DNA: TGTGCCAGCTCAGTTGCAGGGGGTCCTGGGAATGAGCAGTTCTTC.

The chain couples TRBV6-4 to TRBJ1-2; 11 bases fit TRBD1. Germline CDR1 and CDR2: MRHNA and SNTAGT. CDR3 length: 16 residues. V trimming: 6 bases; J trimming: 4 bases; junction bases outside the gene matches: 10. The CDR3 loop is CASRPPGGTGGYGYTF. CDR3 nucleotides: TGTGCCAGCAGGCCTCCCGGCGGGACAGGGGGCTATGGCTACACCTTC.

The J gene is TRBJ2-3, the V gene TRBV4-2; tentatively, D is TRBD2 (5 bases). Germline-derived CDR1 and CDR2 are LGHNA and YNFKEQ. The CDR3 is made up of 15 amino acids. V was clipped by 0 bases and J by 8 bases, with 15 bases between them. CDR3 sequence reads: CASSQDLAPDLTQYF. The DNA for the CDR3 is TGTGCCAGCAGCCAAGATCTAGCACCCGATCTTACGCAGTATTTT.

This chain joins TRBV9 and TRBJ1-2, with no clear D. The V gene's germline CDR1 is SGDLS and CDR2 YYNGEE. The ends were cut back, 3 bases at V and 2 bases at J, with 8 bases in the middle. The CDR3 extends over 13 amino acids. The CDR3 region is CASSGRQNYGYTF. The CDR3 bases are TGTGCCAGCAGCGGACGTCAGAACTATGGCTACACCTTC.

The V gene is TRBV29-1, the J gene TRBJ2-3; D not resolved. Germline assignment: CDR1 SQVTM and CDR2 ANQGSEA. This CDR3 comprises 14 residues. With 4 bases removed from V and 2 bases from J, the gap between germline ends came to 13 bases. CDR3 DNA sequence: TGCAGCGTTGGGCTGGGGTCCACCACAGATACGCAGTATTTT. Its translation is CSVGLGSTTDTQYF.

The V call is TRBV6-4, the J call TRBJ2-1, with a weak D call TRBD2 (6 bases). CDR3 length equals 14 residues. With 5 bases removed from V and 4 bases from J, the gap between germline ends came to 12 bases. The germline CDR1 and CDR2 sequences are MRHNA and SNTAGT. The CDR3 sequence is CASSLEGGYNEQFF. CDR3 DNA sequence: TGTGCCAGCAGTTTGGAGGGTGGATACAATGAGCAGTTCTTC.

The V and J genes are TRBV6-1 and TRBJ2-5, with 7 bases lining up with TRBD2. After removal of 6 bases from V and 1 base from J, the junction contained 8 bases not matched to a gene. CDR1 and CDR2 from the germline V gene are MNHNS and SASEGT. The CDR3 runs 15 residues. CDR3 DNA: TGTGCCAGCAGCCGCGGGAGTGAGGTCCAAGAGACCCAGTACTTC. Its protein product is CASSRGSEVQETQYF.

The J gene is TRBJ1-2, the V gene TRBV6-5; 7 bases are shared with TRBD1. There are 14 residues in the CDR3. Germline assignment: CDR1 MNHEY and CDR2 SVGAGI. Unmatched junction bases numbered 7, after V lost 2 bases and J lost 7 bases. CDR3 sequence reads: CASSYEGAQGGYTF. The CDR3 DNA sequence: TGTGCCAGCAGTTACGAGGGGGCGCAGGGTGGCTACACCTTC.

V usage is TRBV24-1 and J usage is TRBJ2-1; D is possibly TRBD1 or TRBD2 (5 bases each). Between the trimmed V and J ends, which lost 3 bases and 3 bases, there was a span of 14 bases. This CDR3 spans 16 amino acids. Per germline, CDR1 KGHDR and CDR2 SFDVKD. Written as DNA, the CDR3 is TGTGCCACCAGTGATAACCGGGACGGTCTCTACAATGAGCAGTTCTTC. Translation: CATSDNRDGLYNEQFF.

Details on this clonotype: One end of the junction varies from germline; a read error may be responsible. The chain employs TRBV28 and TRBJ1-5; D is ambiguous. The CDR3 length is 13 residues. Germline V gives CDR1 MDHEN, CDR2 SYDVKM. CDR3 sequence reads: CVSRMASQGAQHF. DNA of the CDR3: TGTGTCAGCCGCATGGCGTCGCAAGGCGCCCAGCATTTT.

This clonotype was observed a few times. J is TRBJ1-2 and V is TRBV24-1; D is possibly TRBD1 (5 bases). Germline loops: CDR1 KGHDR, CDR2 SFDVKD. The CDR3 contains 13 residues. V dropped 1 base and J dropped 7 bases, with 9 bases sitting between them. The DNA of the CDR3 is TGTGCCACCAGTGATTTTGGGGGAAGTGGCTACACCTTC. Encoded protein: CATSDFGGSGYTF.

CDR3 residues: CSVFYLNPTEQFF. In DNA form, the CDR3 reads TGCAGCGTTTTTTACTTGAACCCAACTGAGCAGTTCTTC. The chain combines TRBV29-1 with TRBJ2-1, with unresolved D. Trimming removed 5 bases from V and 9 bases from J, with 17 bases in between. The germline CDR1 and CDR2 sequences are SQVTM and ANQGSEA. The CDR3 has 13 amino acids.

The chain recombines TRBV2 with TRBJ2-5; no reliable D call. The CDR3 is 13 amino acids. Germline loops: CDR1 SNHLY, CDR2 FYNNEI. V lost 2 bases, J lost 1 base, and 5 bases lay in between. The CDR3 sequence is CASSELGQETQYF. The CDR3 region has the DNA TGTGCCAGCAGTGAACTCGGCCAAGAGACCCAGTACTTC.

This chain connects TRBV20-1 to TRBJ2-3, with 12 bases that match TRBD2. V shed 7 bases and J 3 bases; nucleotides not matched to a gene: 11. Germline CDR1 DFQATT, CDR2 SNEGSKA (reference sequence). The CDR3 is 16 residues long. DNA of the CDR3: TGCAGTGTTAATCCCCGGACTAGCGGGAAAACAGATACGCAGTATTTT. Its translation is CSVNPRTSGKTDTQYF.

The V and J genes are TRBV7-9 and TRBJ1-1; tentatively, D is TRBD1 (6 bases). The germline V gene encodes CDR1 SEHNR and CDR2 FQNEAQ (reference sequence). The V end was cut by 4 bases, the J end by 0 bases, with 12 bases between. This CDR3 contains 15 residues. The CDR3 DNA reads as TGTGCCAGCAGCTCTGCGGGGGGCTTGAACACTGAAGCTTTCTTT. It yields the protein CASSSAGGLNTEAFF.